This T cell receptor beta chain was profiled in a study of T cell responses to AZD1222 COVID-19 vaccine (dated by TCRdb to 2020 to 2023). As for the study more broadly: TCR sequencing was performed for fewer than 250 trial participants, of whom about 200 were given two doses of AZD1222 and some 26 were given two doses of MenACWY control vaccine. Trial participants were enrolled by age into 18-55, 56-69 and 70-plus year subgroups, with 148, 28 and 57 TCR-sequenced participants respectively.

V and J lose 6 bases and 6 bases, and a span of 11 bases separates them. CDR1 MNHEY and CDR2 SVGEGT are derived from the germline V gene. The CDR3 runs 12 residues from the cysteine to the phenylalanine. Only the CDR3 part of the read is kept: 36 bases, read in frame from the first base. Results and caveats for the whole study, not just this receptor: Because no samples from the day 14 peak response were available, repertoires could be characterized only after the peak T cell response. Most participants were white British and females outnumbered males, and the authors suggested that clonal diversity may have been underestimated. Spike-specific TCR breadth and depth rose significantly after two AZD1222 doses compared with day 0 and with MenACWY recipients. CD4 TCRs associated with the vaccine covered the entire spike protein, and the dominant responses were in regions 160-218 and 743-854. Reportedly, close to half of the unique spike-specific TCRs recognized epitopes lying outside the regions that are mutated in the B.1.351 and B.1.1.7 variants. Conclusions about previously exposed vaccinees are limited because only five to seven AZD1222 recipients were SARS-CoV-2 seropositive at baseline. The 56-69-year group was small, and its depth increase did not reach significance, likely because of low power.

The CDR3 regions of human TCRbeta chains were analyzed by immunosequencing. On the authors' methods: TCRs in the repertoires were matched against a reference library of SARS-CoV-2-specific TCRs that had been generated with the MIRA antigen-specificity platform. Breadth was defined as the fraction of unique TCRs that were SARS-CoV-2-associated. Depth was defined as the fraction of total T cells that were SARS-CoV-2-associated. Each spike-specific TCR was assigned to its reactive spike region and to a CD4 or CD8 class using the MIRA data. Log10-transformed breadth and depth values were compared by one-way ANOVA with Sidak's multiple comparisons tests. TCRdb obtained this table from immuneACCESS and retained in-frame rearrangements with V and J assigned. These tables miss some clones; where compared with another copy, unresolved V genes account for less than half of the shortfall, and the remainder is unexplained. The V and J calls and the clone size are those of that table, but D and trimming were determined from the DNA. This sample holds fewer than 110,000 clones; about 90% were observed only once. Together, the top ten hold roughly 10% of the sample.

About this clone: What this receptor recognizes is not known. No base qualities exist here, and no much larger clone lies one base off it.

The time point label here, explained by the study, means: about 28 days (+/-7) after the second vaccine dose. AZD1222 recipients given second doses at about 4 weeks or at about 12 weeks were pooled, since spike-specific TCR depth and breadth were not found to differ between the two schedules. Vaccinee samples came from UK trials COV001 and COV002, including a single-blind randomized controlled phase 2/3 trial of AZD1222 (ChAdOx1 nCoV-19) in healthy adults. Trial participant PBMC samples were collected at day 0 and day 28 after the second dose for TCRbeta chain sequencing. The clonotype comes from an adult who received the AZD1222 COVID-19 vaccine. The chain uses TRBV6-2 or TRBV6-3 and TRBJ2-5, with TRBD1 tentatively as D gene (5 bases match). The specimen comprised peripheral blood, sampled 28 days after the second AZD1222 dose. The DNA sequence is TGTGCCAGCAGCCAGGGTCTGAAGACCCAGTACTTC. This is translated as CASSQGLKTQYF.